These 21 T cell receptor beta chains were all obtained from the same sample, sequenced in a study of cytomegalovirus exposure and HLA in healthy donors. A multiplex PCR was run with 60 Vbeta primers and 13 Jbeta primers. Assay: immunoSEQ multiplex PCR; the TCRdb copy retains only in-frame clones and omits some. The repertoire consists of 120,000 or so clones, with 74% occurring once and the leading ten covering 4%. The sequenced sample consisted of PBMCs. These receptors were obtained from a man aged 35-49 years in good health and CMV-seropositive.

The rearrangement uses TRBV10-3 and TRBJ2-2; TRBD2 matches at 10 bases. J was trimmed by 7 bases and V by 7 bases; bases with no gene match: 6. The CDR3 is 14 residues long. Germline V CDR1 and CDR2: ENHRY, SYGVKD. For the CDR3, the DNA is TGTGCCATCACTAGCGGGAGTAATAACGGGGAGCTGTTTTTT. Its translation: CAITSGSNNGELFF.

The CDR3 loop is CASSPWPGQGADEQYF. DNA of the CDR3: TGCGCCAGCAGCCCATGGCCGGGACAGGGGGCCGACGAGCAGTACTTC. The chain is built from TRBV5-1 and TRBJ2-7, with 12 bases lining up with TRBD1. In germline, CDR1 is SGHRS, CDR2 YFSETQ. The V segment lost 4 bases and the J segment 5 bases; nucleotides outside the gene matches: 10. The CDR3 sequence is 16 residues long.

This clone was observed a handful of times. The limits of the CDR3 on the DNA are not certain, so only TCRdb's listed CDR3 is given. CDR3 amino acids: CASSSREDRGFLETQYF. The rearrangement uses TRBV28 and TRBJ2-5; the table's TRBD1 call for D was not verified on the DNA. Germline V gene lookup returns CDR1 MDHEN and CDR2 SYDVKM. The CDR3 is 17 residues long, counting both termini.

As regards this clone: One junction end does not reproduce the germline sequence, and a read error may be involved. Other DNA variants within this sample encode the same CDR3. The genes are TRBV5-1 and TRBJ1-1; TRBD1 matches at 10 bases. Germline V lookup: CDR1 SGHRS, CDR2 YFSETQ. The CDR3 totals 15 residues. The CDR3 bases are TGCGCCAGCAGCTGGGGGACAGGGGTGAACACTGAAGCCTTCTTT. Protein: CASSWGTGVNTEAFF.

The DNA of the CDR3 is TGCGCCAGCAGCTCAGACAGGGGGCTGTGGGAGCAGTACTTC. The encoded protein is CASSSDRGLWEQYF. The chain links TRBV5-1 to TRBJ2-7, with 10 bases lining up with TRBD1. Trimming removed 3 bases from V and 7 bases from J; junction bases left unmatched: 7. CDR1 is SGHRS, CDR2 YFSETQ, per germline. The CDR3 consists of 14 residues.

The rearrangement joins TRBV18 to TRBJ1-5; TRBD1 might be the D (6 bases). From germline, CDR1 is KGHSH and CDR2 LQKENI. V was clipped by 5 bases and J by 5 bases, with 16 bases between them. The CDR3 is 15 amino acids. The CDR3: CASSSTRAGDQPQHF. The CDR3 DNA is TGTGCCAGCTCATCCACGAGGGCAGGGGATCAGCCCCAGCATTTT.

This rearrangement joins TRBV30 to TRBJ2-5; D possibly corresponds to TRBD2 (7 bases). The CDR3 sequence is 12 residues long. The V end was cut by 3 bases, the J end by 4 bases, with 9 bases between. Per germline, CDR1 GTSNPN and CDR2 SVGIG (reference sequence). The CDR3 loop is CAWRGGGETQYF. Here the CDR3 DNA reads TGTGCCTGGAGAGGGGGGGGAGAGACCCAGTACTTC.

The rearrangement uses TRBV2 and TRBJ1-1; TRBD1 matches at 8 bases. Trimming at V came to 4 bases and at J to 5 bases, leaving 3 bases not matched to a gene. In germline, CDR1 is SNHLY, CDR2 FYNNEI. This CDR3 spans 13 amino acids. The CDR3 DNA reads TGTGCCAGCAGTGTGGACAGGGTGACTGAAGCTTTCTTT. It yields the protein CASSVDRVTEAFF.

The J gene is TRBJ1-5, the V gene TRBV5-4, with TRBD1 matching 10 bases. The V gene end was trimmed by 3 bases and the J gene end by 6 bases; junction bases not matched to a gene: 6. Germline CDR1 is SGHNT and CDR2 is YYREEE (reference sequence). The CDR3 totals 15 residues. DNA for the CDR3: TGTGCCAGCAGCTCCGGGACAGGGGCTAGTCAGCCCCAGCATTTT. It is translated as CASSSGTGASQPQHF.

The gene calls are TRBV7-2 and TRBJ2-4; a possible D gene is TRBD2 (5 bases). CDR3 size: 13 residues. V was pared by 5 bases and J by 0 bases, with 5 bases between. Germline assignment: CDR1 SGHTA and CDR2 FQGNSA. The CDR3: CASSGLAKNIQYF. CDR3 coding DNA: TGTGCCAGCAGCGGACTAGCCAAAAACATTCAGTACTTC.

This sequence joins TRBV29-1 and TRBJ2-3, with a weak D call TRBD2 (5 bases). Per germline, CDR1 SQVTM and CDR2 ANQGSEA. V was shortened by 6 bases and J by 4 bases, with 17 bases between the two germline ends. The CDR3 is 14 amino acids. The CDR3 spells CSVGSDSDPDTQYF. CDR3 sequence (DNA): TGCAGCGTCGGGTCGGATAGCGACCCAGATACGCAGTATTTT.

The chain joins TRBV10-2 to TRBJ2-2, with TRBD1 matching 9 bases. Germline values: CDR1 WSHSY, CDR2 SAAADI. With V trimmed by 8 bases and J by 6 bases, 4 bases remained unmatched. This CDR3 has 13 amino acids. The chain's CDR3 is CASAGQGAGELFF. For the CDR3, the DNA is TGCGCCAGCGCGGGACAGGGCGCCGGGGAGCTGTTTTTT.

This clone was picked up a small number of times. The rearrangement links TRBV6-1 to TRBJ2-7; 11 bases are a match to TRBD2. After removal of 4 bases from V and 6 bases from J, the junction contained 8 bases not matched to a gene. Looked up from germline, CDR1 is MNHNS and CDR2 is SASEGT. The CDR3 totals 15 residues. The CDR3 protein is CASSALLAGVPEQYF. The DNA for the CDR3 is TGTGCCAGCAGTGCATTACTAGCGGGAGTCCCCGAGCAGTACTTC.

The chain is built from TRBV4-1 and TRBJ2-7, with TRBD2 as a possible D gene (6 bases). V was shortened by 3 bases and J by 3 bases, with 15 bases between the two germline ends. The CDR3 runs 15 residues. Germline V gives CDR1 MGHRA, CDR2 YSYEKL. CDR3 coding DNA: TGCGCCAGCAGCCACCTTCGGGGGAAAATCTACGAGCAGTACTTC. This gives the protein CASSHLRGKIYEQYF.

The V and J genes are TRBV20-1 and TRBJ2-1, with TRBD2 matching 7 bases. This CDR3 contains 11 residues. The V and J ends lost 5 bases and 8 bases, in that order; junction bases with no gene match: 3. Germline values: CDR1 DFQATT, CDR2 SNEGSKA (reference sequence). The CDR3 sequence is CSAQTSYEQFF. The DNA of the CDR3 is TGCAGTGCTCAGACTAGCTATGAGCAGTTCTTC.

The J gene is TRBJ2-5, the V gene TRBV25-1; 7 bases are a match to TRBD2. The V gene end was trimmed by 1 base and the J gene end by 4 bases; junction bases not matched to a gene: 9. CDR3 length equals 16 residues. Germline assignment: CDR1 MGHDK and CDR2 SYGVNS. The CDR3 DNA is TGTGCCAGCAGTGAATCTCCGGGAGGCTCAGGAGAGACCCAGTACTTC. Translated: CASSESPGGSGETQYF.

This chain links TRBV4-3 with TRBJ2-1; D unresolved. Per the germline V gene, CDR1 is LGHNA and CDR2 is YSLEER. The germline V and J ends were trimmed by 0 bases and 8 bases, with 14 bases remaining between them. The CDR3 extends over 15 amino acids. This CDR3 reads CASSQDRLATDEQFF. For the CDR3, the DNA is TGCGCCAGCAGCCAAGACCGATTAGCTACCGATGAGCAGTTCTTC.

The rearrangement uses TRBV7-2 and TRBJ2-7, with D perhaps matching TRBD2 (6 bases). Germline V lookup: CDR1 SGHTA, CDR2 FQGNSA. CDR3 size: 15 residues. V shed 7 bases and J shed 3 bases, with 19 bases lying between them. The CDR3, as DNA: TGTGCCAGCACCGCATCCGGGACTTTCAACTACGAGCAGTACTTC. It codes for CASTASGTFNYEQYF. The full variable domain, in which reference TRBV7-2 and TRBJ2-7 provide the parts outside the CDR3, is GAGVSQSPSNKVTEKGKDVELRCDPISGHTALYWYRQSLGQGLEFLIYFQGNSAPDKSGLPSDRFSAERTGGSVSTLTIQRTQQEDSAVYLCASTASGTFNYEQYFGPGTRLTVT.

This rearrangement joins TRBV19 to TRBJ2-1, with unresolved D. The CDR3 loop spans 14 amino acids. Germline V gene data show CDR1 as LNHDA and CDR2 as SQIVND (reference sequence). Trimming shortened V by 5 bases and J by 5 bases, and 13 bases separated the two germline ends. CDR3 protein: CASSVQVNHNEQFF. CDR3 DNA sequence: TGTGCCAGTAGTGTTCAGGTAAATCACAATGAGCAGTTCTTC.

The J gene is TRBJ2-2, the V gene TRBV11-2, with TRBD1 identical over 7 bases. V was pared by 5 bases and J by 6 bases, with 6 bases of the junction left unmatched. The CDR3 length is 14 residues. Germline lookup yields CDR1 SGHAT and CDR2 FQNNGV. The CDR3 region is CASSPGTVAGELFF. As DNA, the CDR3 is TGTGCCAGCAGCCCTGGGACAGTGGCCGGGGAGCTGTTTTTT.

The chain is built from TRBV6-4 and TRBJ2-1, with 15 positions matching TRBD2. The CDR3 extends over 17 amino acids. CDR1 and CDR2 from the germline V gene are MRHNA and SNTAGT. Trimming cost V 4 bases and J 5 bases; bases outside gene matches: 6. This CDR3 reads CASSGTSGGATDNEQFF. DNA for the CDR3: TGTGCCAGCAGTGGGACTAGCGGGGGGGCCACCGACAATGAGCAGTTCTTC.